These 2 T cell receptor beta chains share one sample of origin, sequenced in a study of T cells in Graves' hyperthyroidism and ophthalmopathy. The CDR3 regions of TCR beta were amplified from RNA transcripts. The TCR CDR3 was amplified in a first-round RT-PCR using the HTBI primer set. TCRdb re-called the multiplex PCR reads through MiXCR, storing one row per CDR3 protein. Of more than 500,000 distinct CDR3 sequences listed, about 17% were seen once; the top ten hold approximately 3.8%. The sample consisted of blood. The receptors shown here come from a woman aged 25 to 45 with Graves' hyperthyroidism.

This clonotype was observed a handful of times. The rearrangement uses TRBV7-9 and TRBJ1-4; D unclear. V lost 0 bases to trimming and J lost 5 bases, with 10 bases between them. In germline, CDR1 is SEHNR, CDR2 FQNEAQ (reference sequence). There are 15 residues in the CDR3. The CDR3 spells CASSLASGKNEKLFF. CDR3 DNA sequence: TGTGCCAGCAGCTTAGCATCGGGGAAAAATGAAAAACTGTTTTTT.

This clonotype appeared a few times. This rearrangement joins TRBV15 to TRBJ1-1; D ambiguous. With 0 bases removed from V and 11 bases from J, the gap between germline ends came to 10 bases. CDR1 and CDR2 from the germline V gene are LNHNV and YYDKDF (reference sequence). The CDR3 consists of 12 residues. CDR3 sequence reads: CATSRDWLNAFF. The CDR3 bases are TGTGCCACCAGCAGAGATTGGCTAAACGCTTTCTTT.